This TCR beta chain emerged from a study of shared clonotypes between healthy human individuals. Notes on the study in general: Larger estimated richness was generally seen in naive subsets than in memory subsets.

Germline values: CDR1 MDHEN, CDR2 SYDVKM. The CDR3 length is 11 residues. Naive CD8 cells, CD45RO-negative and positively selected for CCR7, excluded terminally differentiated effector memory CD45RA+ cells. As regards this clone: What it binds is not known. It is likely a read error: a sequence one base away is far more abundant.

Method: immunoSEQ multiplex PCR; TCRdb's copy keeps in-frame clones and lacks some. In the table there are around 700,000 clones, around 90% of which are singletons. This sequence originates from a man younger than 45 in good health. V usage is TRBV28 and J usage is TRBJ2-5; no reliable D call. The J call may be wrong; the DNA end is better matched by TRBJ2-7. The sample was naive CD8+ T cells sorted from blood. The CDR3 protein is CASSRTYEQYF. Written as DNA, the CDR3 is TGTGCCAGCAGCCGAACCTACGAGCAGTACTTC.